Listed here is a single T cell receptor beta chain. The antigen is not known. Vbeta (60) and Jbeta (13) primers were used in the PCR. Clones were sequenced by immunoSEQ multiplex PCR, and TCRdb holds only the in-frame ones, with some missing. The data hold about 160,000 clones, with roughly 88% observed a single time. The sample belongs to a study of cytomegalovirus exposure and HLA in healthy donors. Whole-study results and caveats: Reported findings show TCR beta sequences accurately forecast HLA-A and HLA-B alleles in most subjects.

Per germline, CDR1 LNHNV and CDR2 YYDKDF (reference sequence). J lost 1 base, V lost 3 bases, and 7 bases had no gene match. The CDR3 runs to 16 residues. V usage is TRBV15 and J usage is TRBJ2-5, with 8 positions matching TRBD2. The material sequenced was PBMCs. This clonotype was sampled from a man over 45 in good health and CMV-seropositive. This chain's CDR3 is CATSSWASGGQETQYF. CDR3 DNA sequence: TGTGCCACCAGCAGCTGGGCCAGCGGGGGCCAAGAGACCCAGTACTTC.